Presented here are 7 T cell receptor beta chains from one specimen sequenced in a study of blood T cell repertoires in COVID-19. Clones were sequenced by immunoSEQ multiplex PCR, and TCRdb holds only the in-frame ones, with some missing. Of some 340,000 clones detected, around nine tenths appear once; the ten largest clones hold roughly 3.9%. Sequenced input: PBMCs or T cells enriched from blood (not recorded which). These receptors originate from a woman aged 25 to 39 who had been exposed to COVID-19.

The rearrangement links TRBV2 to TRBJ1-6; 9 nucleotides agree with TRBD1. Germline values: CDR1 SNHLY, CDR2 FYNNEI. The J segment lost 11 bases and the V segment lost 6 bases, leaving 11 bases of the junction unmatched. There are 15 residues in the CDR3. The CDR3 nucleotides are TGTGCCAGCAGAGTTCTCCGGGACAGGGTTCCACCCCTCCACTTT. It yields the protein CASRVLRDRVPPLHF.

This clone was recorded only once. The chain employs TRBV11-2 and TRBJ1-1; D gene unclear. This CDR3 is built from 12 residues. The V and J ends lost 5 bases and 10 bases respectively, with 14 bases between them. Per the germline V gene, CDR1 is SGHAT and CDR2 is FQNNGV. The CDR3 spells CASSGRTQPAFF. CDR3 in DNA: TGTGCCAGCAGCGGAAGGACTCAACCAGCTTTCTTT.

This chain uses TRBV29-1 with TRBJ1-2; 7 positions agree with TRBD1. CDR1 SQVTM and CDR2 ANQGSEA come from the germline V gene. J lost 5 bases, V lost 4 bases, and 4 bases had no gene match. This CDR3 contains 12 residues. The CDR3 sequence: CSVVGQTYGYTF. The CDR3, as DNA: TGCAGCGTTGTGGGACAGACGTATGGCTACACCTTC. The full variable domain, completed using reference TRBV29-1 and TRBJ1-2, is SAVISQKPSRDICQRGTSLTIQCQVDSQVTMMFWYRQQPGQSLTLIATANQGSEATYESGFVIDKFPISRPNLTFSTLTVSNMSPEDSSIYLCSVVGQTYGYTFGSGTRLTVV.

This rearrangement joins TRBV6-5 to TRBJ1-2, with D possibly matching TRBD1 (6 bases). V dropped 7 bases and J dropped 7 bases, with 13 bases sitting between them. Per the germline V gene, CDR1 is MNHEY and CDR2 is SVGAGI. This CDR3 is built from 12 residues. In DNA form, the CDR3 reads TGTGCCAGCACTTTTCAAGGGGGTGGCTACACCTTC. Its translation is CASTFQGGGYTF.

The CDR3 region is CASSSWRPHGYTF. CDR3 coding DNA: TGTGCCAGCAGCTCCTGGCGGCCTCATGGCTACACCTTC. The chain is built from TRBV3-1 (or the pseudogene TRBV3-2) and TRBJ1-2; D uncertain. CDR1 and CDR2 (germline): LGHDT, YNNKEL (reference sequence). Trimming cost V 5 bases and J 6 bases, with 13 bases left between them. The CDR3 contains 13 residues.

The chain recombines TRBV2 with TRBJ1-2; the match to TRBD1 covers 7 bases. Looked up from germline, CDR1 is SNHLY and CDR2 is FYNNEI. The CDR3 totals 12 residues. The J segment lost 8 bases and the V segment lost 6 bases, leaving 6 bases of the junction unmatched. The CDR3 region is CASRPDRDGYTF. In nucleotides, the CDR3 is TGTGCCAGCAGGCCAGACAGGGACGGCTACACCTTC.

V gene TRBV15 combines with J gene TRBJ2-6, with D perhaps TRBD2 (5 bases). The CDR3 consists of 14 residues. V shed 5 bases and J shed 3 bases, with 8 bases lying between them. Germline V gene data show CDR1 as LNHNV and CDR2 as YYDKDF (reference sequence). CDR3 DNA: TGTGCCACCAGCCGGGGTTATGGGGCCAACGTCCTGACTTTC. This translates into CATSRGYGANVLTF.